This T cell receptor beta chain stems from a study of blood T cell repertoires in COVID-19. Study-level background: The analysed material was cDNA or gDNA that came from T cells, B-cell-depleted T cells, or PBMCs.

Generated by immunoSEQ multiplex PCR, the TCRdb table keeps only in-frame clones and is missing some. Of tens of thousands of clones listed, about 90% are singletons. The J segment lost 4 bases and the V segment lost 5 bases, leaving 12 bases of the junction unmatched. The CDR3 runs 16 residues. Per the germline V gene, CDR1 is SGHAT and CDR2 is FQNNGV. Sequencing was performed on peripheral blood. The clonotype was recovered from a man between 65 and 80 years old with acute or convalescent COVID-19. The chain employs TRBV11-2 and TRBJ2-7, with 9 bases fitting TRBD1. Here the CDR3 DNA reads TGTGCCAGCAGCATAACAGGGGGCTTAAGGGCGTACGAGCAGTACTTC. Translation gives CASSITGGLRAYEQYF.